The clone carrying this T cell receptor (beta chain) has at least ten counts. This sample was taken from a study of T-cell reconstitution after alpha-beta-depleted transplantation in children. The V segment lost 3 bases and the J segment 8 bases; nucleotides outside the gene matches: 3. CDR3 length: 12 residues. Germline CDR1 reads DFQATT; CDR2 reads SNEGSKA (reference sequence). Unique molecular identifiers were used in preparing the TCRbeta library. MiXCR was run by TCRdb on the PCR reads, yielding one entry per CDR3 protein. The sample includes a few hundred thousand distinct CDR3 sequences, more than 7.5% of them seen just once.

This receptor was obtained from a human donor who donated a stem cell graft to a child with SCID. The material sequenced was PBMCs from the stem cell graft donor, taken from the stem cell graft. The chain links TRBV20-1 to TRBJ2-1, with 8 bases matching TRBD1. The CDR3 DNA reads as TGCAGTGCTAGTGACAGGGGTTATGAGCAGTTCTTC. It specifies CSASDRGYEQFF.